The 24 T cell receptor beta chains given below trace back to one sample, sequenced in a study of blood T cell repertoires in COVID-19. Method: immunoSEQ multiplex PCR; TCRdb's copy keeps in-frame clones and lacks some. The profile shows about 250,000 clones, 65% to 90% of them singletons. The specimen was peripheral blood. These receptors came from a man aged 45 to 65 with active or convalescent COVID-19.

The V call is TRBV28, the J call TRBJ1-1, with D perhaps matching TRBD1 (6 bases). The CDR3 extends over 14 amino acids. Germline CDR1 and CDR2: MDHEN and SYDVKM. The V gene lost 4 bases and the J gene lost 5 bases, with 14 bases spanning the gap. CDR3 sequence (DNA): TGTGCCAGCAGTTCGAACAGGGTTCGGACTGAAGCTTTCTTT. Protein: CASSSNRVRTEAFF. The complete variable domain, with remaining parts taken from reference TRBV28 and TRBJ1-1, reads DVKVTQSSRYLVKRTGEKVFLECVQDMDHENMFWYRQDPGLGLRLIYFSYDVKMKEKGDIPEGYSVSREKKERFSLILESASTNQTSMYLCASSSNRVRTEAFFGQGTRLTVV.

This chain joins TRBV19 and TRBJ1-1; tentatively, D is TRBD1 (6 bases). The germline V gene encodes CDR1 LNHDA and CDR2 SQIVND (reference sequence). CDR3 length: 13 amino acids. V lost 3 bases, J lost 8 bases, and 13 bases lay in between. The CDR3 is CASSIGTRGEAFF. The DNA for the CDR3 is TGTGCCAGTAGTATCGGGACAAGGGGCGAAGCTTTCTTT. The entire variable domain, with the rest obtained from reference TRBV19 and TRBJ1-1, is as follows: DGGITQSPKYLFRKEGQNVTLSCEQNLNHDAMYWYRQDPGQGLRLIYYSQIVNDFQKGDIAEGYSVSREKKESFPLTVTSAQKNPTAFYLCASSIGTRGEAFFGQGTRLTVV.

The rearrangement joins TRBV29-1 to TRBJ1-2; D is perhaps TRBD1 (6 bases). CDR1 and CDR2 (germline): SQVTM, ANQGSEA. Trimming shortened V by 4 bases and J by 2 bases, and 26 bases separated the two germline ends. The CDR3 length is 18 residues. CDR3 in amino acids: CSVVNREKIEGVNYGYTF. The CDR3 DNA follows: TGCAGCGTTGTGAACAGGGAAAAAATCGAGGGGGTGAACTATGGCTACACCTTC. Using reference TRBV29-1 and TRBJ1-2 for the parts outside the CDR3, the full variable domain is SAVISQKPSRDICQRGTSLTIQCQVDSQVTMMFWYRQQPGQSLTLIATANQGSEATYESGFVIDKFPISRPNLTFSTLTVSNMSPEDSSIYLCSVVNREKIEGVNYGYTFGSGTRLTVV.

The rearrangement links TRBV4-2 to TRBJ2-2; perhaps TRBD2 as D (6 bases). This CDR3 region has 17 residues. V lost 2 bases and J 2 bases, leaving 15 bases between the germline ends. Looked up from germline, CDR1 is LGHNA and CDR2 is YNFKEQ. The CDR3 sequence: CASSQSGGDLNTGELFF. The DNA for the CDR3 is TGTGCCAGCAGCCAATCGGGCGGGGACCTAAACACCGGGGAGCTGTTTTTT.

The V gene is TRBV6-5, the J gene TRBJ1-2; 7 bases agree with TRBD1. CDR1 and CDR2 from the germline V gene are MNHEY and SVGAGI. The V and J ends lost 2 bases and 4 bases, in that order; junction bases with no gene match: 7. The CDR3 runs to 15 residues. CDR3 amino acids: CASSYNRGGAYGYTF. DNA for the CDR3: TGTGCCAGCAGTTACAACAGGGGTGGTGCCTATGGCTACACCTTC.

The chain carries TRBV29-1 and TRBJ1-6; 8 positions match TRBD1. V shed 3 bases and J 2 bases; nucleotides not matched to a gene: 6. The CDR3 spans 16 residues. Per the germline V gene, CDR1 is SQVTM and CDR2 is ANQGSEA. The CDR3 sequence is CSVEADRGTYNSPLHF. The CDR3 coding sequence is TGCAGCGTTGAGGCCGACAGGGGCACCTATAATTCACCCCTCCACTTT.

The rearrangement joins TRBV7-2 to TRBJ1-6; no clear D. In germline, CDR1 is SGHTA, CDR2 FQGNSA. This CDR3 has 15 residues. V was trimmed by 1 base and J by 4 bases, leaving 8 bases between them. As DNA, the CDR3 is TGTGCCAGCAGCTTAGGTTCGACATATAATTCACCCCTCCACTTT. This translates into CASSLGSTYNSPLHF.

This clone was recorded a few times. The chain employs TRBV19 and TRBJ2-7, with 14 nucleotides matching TRBD2. The V gene end was trimmed by 1 base and the J gene end by 0 bases; junction bases not matched to a gene: 2. Germline CDR1 LNHDA, CDR2 SQIVND (reference sequence). The CDR3 has 17 amino acids. CDR3 amino acids: CASSIAGTSGSSYEQYF. For the CDR3, the DNA is TGTGCCAGTAGTATAGCTGGGACTAGCGGGAGCTCCTACGAGCAGTACTTC.

V and J are TRBV7-3 and TRBJ2-5; maybe TRBD1 (6 bases). Deletions cut 4 bases from V and 2 bases from J, with 11 bases between. The CDR3 totals 14 residues. Germline values: CDR1 SGHTA, CDR2 FQGTGA. The CDR3 DNA follows: TGTGCCAGCAGCTCCACAGGGAGTCAAGAGACCCAGTACTTC. Translating it yields CASSSTGSQETQYF.

This sequence joins TRBV29-1 and TRBJ1-2; the D is unclear. V lost 6 bases and J lost 5, with 19 bases in between. Germline lookup yields CDR1 SQVTM and CDR2 ANQGSEA. The CDR3 totals 14 residues. This CDR3 is CSVAPGSGVYGYTF. Written as DNA, the CDR3 is TGCAGCGTGGCACCGGGAAGCGGGGTATATGGCTACACCTTC.

The chain has TRBV2 and TRBJ1-6; 8 nucleotides line up with TRBD1. Germline V gene lookup returns CDR1 SNHLY and CDR2 FYNNEI. The V gene end was trimmed by 7 bases and the J gene end by 10 bases; junction bases not matched to a gene: 21. The CDR3 is 18 residues long. CDR3 bases: TGTGCCAGCACCCCAAGAGGGACAGGCGGACAGTATCACTCACCCCTCCACTTT. Encoded protein: CASTPRGTGGQYHSPLHF.

The chain uses TRBV3-1 (or the pseudogene TRBV3-2) and TRBJ2-3, with 11 bases matching TRBD2. The CDR3 is made up of 20 amino acids. J was trimmed by 1 base and V by 3 bases; bases with no gene match: 15. Per the germline V gene, CDR1 is LGHDT and CDR2 is YNNKEL (reference sequence). CDR3: CASSQPLALAGEVGTDTQYF. In DNA, the CDR3 is TGTGCCAGCAGCCAGCCCTTGGCACTAGCGGGAGAAGTCGGCACAGATACGCAGTATTTT.

V and J are TRBV25-1 and TRBJ2-5; a possible D gene is TRBD1 (6 bases). Trimming left V 5 bases short and J 8 bases short, with 15 bases between. Germline CDR1 reads MGHDK; CDR2 reads SYGVNS. The CDR3 covers 13 residues. The CDR3 DNA is TGTGCCAGCAGTAATGGGAAGGGGGACACCCAGTACTTC. Translating gives CASSNGKGDTQYF.

This chain uses TRBV6-5 with TRBJ1-2; 9 nucleotides align to TRBD1. The CDR3 loop spans 13 amino acids. Germline V gene data show CDR1 as MNHEY and CDR2 as SVGAGI. V lost 5 bases and J lost 3; bases outside the gene matches: 1. The CDR3 DNA sequence: TGTGCCAGCAGTCGGACAGGGGACTATGGCTACACCTTC. It translates to CASSRTGDYGYTF.

DNA for the CDR3: TGCGCCAGCAGCTTGGTGTACGCCCAGGGGACAATGAACACTGAAGCTTTCTTT. Translating gives CASSLVYAQGTMNTEAFF. The chain has TRBV5-1 and TRBJ1-1; the D gene is possibly TRBD1 (6 bases). CDR1 is SGHRS, CDR2 YFSETQ, per germline. The CDR3 loop spans 18 amino acids. V was clipped by 0 bases and J by 0 bases, with 18 bases between them.

This clone was counted a few times. The J gene is TRBJ1-3, the V gene TRBV6-5; tentative D call: TRBD1 (5 bases). Germline lookup yields CDR1 MNHEY and CDR2 SVGAGI. V was clipped by 6 bases and J by 0 bases, with 9 bases between them. The length of the CDR3 is 14 residues. CDR3 in amino acids: CASRQVGSGNTIYF. CDR3 bases: TGTGCCAGCAGACAGGTCGGCTCTGGAAACACCATATATTTT.

J is TRBJ1-2 and V is TRBV7-3, with 9 bases aligning to TRBD1. Germline V CDR1 and CDR2: SGHTA, FQGTGA. The CDR3 has 14 residues. J was trimmed by 8 bases and V by 5 bases; bases with no gene match: 9. This CDR3 is CASSITGGASGYTF. DNA of the CDR3: TGTGCCAGCAGCATTACAGGGGGCGCGAGCGGCTACACCTTC.

The V call is TRBV18, the J call TRBJ1-1, with D perhaps TRBD1 (6 bases). This CDR3 is 14 amino acids long. The ends were cut back, 5 bases at V and 4 bases at J, with 14 bases in the middle. The germline V gene has CDR1 KGHSH and CDR2 LQKENI. CDR3: CASSSKKGGTEAFF. The CDR3 nucleotides read TGTGCCAGCTCATCAAAGAAAGGGGGCACTGAAGCTTTCTTT.

CDR3 DNA sequence: TGCGCCAGCAGCCGTGGCGGGACAGGTGATGAAAAACTGTTTTTT. Residues: CASSRGGTGDEKLFF. J is TRBJ1-4 and V is TRBV5-1, with 8 positions matching TRBD1. J was trimmed by 6 bases and V by 4 bases; bases with no gene match: 8. CDR3 length equals 15 residues. Germline V gene lookup returns CDR1 SGHRS and CDR2 YFSETQ. Full variable domain (outside the CDR3, taken from reference TRBV5-1 and TRBJ1-4): KAGVTQTPRYLIKTRGQQVTLSCSPISGHRSVSWYQQTPGQGLQFLFEYFSETQRNKGNFPGRFSGRQFSNSRSEMNVSTLELGDSALYLCASSRGGTGDEKLFFGSGTQLSVL.

The J gene is TRBJ1-1, the V gene TRBV4-1, with a weak D call TRBD1 (6 bases). Germline CDR1 reads MGHRA; CDR2 reads YSYEKL. V gave up 1 base and J gave up 3 bases, with 15 bases separating them. There are 16 residues in the CDR3. CDR3 sequence reads: CASSQGQALDYTEAFF. CDR3 coding DNA: TGCGCCAGCAGCCAAGGACAGGCCCTGGACTACACTGAAGCTTTCTTT.

This clone was observed a single time. The rearrangement uses TRBV3-1 (or the pseudogene TRBV3-2) and TRBJ1-2; unclear D gene. Germline V gene lookup returns CDR1 LGHDT and CDR2 YNNKEL (reference sequence). The CDR3 sequence is 13 residues long. V was clipped by 1 base and J by 7 bases, with 10 bases between them. CDR3 DNA: TGTGCCAGCAGCCAAGTACCTGGCAGTGGCTACACCTTC. This encodes CASSQVPGSGYTF.

This chain links TRBV19 with TRBJ2-1; tentatively, D is TRBD1 (5 bases). Trimming removed 7 bases at V and 0 bases at J, with 16 bases between. The CDR3 covers 16 residues. Germline loops: CDR1 LNHDA, CDR2 SQIVND (reference sequence). CDR3: CASTRSGAVSYNEQFF. CDR3 nucleotides: TGTGCCAGTACCCGAAGTGGGGCGGTCTCCTACAATGAGCAGTTCTTC.

This chain joins TRBV5-1 and TRBJ2-3, with 10 positions matching TRBD2. V dropped 4 bases and J dropped 0; count of bases not matched to a gene: 5. The germline gives CDR1 SGHRS, CDR2 YFSETQ. This CDR3 comprises 16 residues. CDR3 region: CASSPGLAESTDTQYF. DNA for the CDR3: TGCGCCAGCAGCCCTGGACTAGCGGAAAGCACAGATACGCAGTATTTT. The full variable domain, with the rest looked up from reference TRBV5-1 and TRBJ2-3, is KAGVTQTPRYLIKTRGQQVTLSCSPISGHRSVSWYQQTPGQGLQFLFEYFSETQRNKGNFPGRFSGRQFSNSRSEMNVSTLELGDSALYLCASSPGLAESTDTQYFGPGTRLTVL.

This chain links TRBV5-1 with TRBJ2-5, with TRBD2 matching over 9 bases. This CDR3 is built from 16 residues. Germline loops: CDR1 SGHRS, CDR2 YFSETQ. J lost 4 bases, V lost 0 bases, and 7 bases had no gene match. The CDR3 is CASSLAASGTRETQYF. For the CDR3, the DNA is TGCGCCAGCAGCTTGGCCGCTAGCGGGACCCGAGAGACCCAGTACTTC.